These 21 T cell receptor beta chains were all obtained from the same sample, sequenced in a study of molecular identifiers for immune sequencing clone quantification. TCRdb recomputed calls from the PCR reads with MiXCR, one row per CDR3 protein. This table holds more than 250,000 distinct CDR3 sequences, 20% to 25% found once. The specimen sequenced was naive CD8+ T cells from blood, with Jurkat cell RNA spiked in. The subset here: FACS-sorted CD8+CD4-CCR7+CD45RA+ naive T cells. The receptor source for this set is a human donor in good health. Some libraries in this study had Jurkat cell RNA spiked in.

This clonotype came up a few times. The chain is built from TRBV30 and TRBJ2-3, with 8 bases fitting TRBD2. J gave up 0 bases and V 2 bases, and 10 bases lay outside the gene matches. Germline V gives CDR1 GTSNPN, CDR2 SVGIG (reference sequence). The CDR3 extends over 17 amino acids. CDR3 in DNA: TGTGCCTGGAGTTTTCCCTCGACTAGCGCTAGCACAGATACGCAGTATTTT. This gives the protein CAWSFPSTSASTDTQYF.

In its sample, this clonotype was seen many times. The J gene is TRBJ1-1, the V gene TRBV29-1; D not resolved. CDR1 is SQVTM and CDR2 is ANQGSEA in the germline V gene. The CDR3 contains 12 residues. Between the trimmed V and J ends, which lost 7 bases and 1 base, there was a span of 10 bases. Written as DNA, the CDR3 is TGCAGCGCCCGAAACCCGAACACTGAAGCTTTCTTT. It specifies CSARNPNTEAFF.

The chain uses TRBV20-1 and TRBJ2-3, with 7 positions matching TRBD2. The J segment lost 8 bases and the V segment lost 3 bases, leaving 11 bases of the junction unmatched. The germline V gene encodes CDR1 DFQATT and CDR2 SNEGSKA (reference sequence). The CDR3 is 14 residues long. This CDR3 reads CSARSLGEGGTQYF. CDR3 sequence (DNA): TGCAGTGCTAGGTCTCTTGGGGAGGGAGGTACGCAGTATTTT.

The gene calls are TRBV20-1 and TRBJ2-6; 7 bases are a match to TRBD1. The CDR3 spans 20 residues. Germline assignment: CDR1 DFQATT and CDR2 SNEGSKA (reference sequence). V was pared by 5 bases and J by 0 bases, with 19 bases of the junction left unmatched. CDR3 region: CSARLFRDSVCSSGANVLTF. The CDR3 nucleotides read TGCAGTGCTCGTTTGTTCCGGGACAGCGTTTGTAGCTCTGGGGCCAACGTCCTGACTTTC.

Turning to this clonotype: Given the absence of the conserved phenylalanine or tryptophan at the CDR3 end, a read error is likely. This chain connects TRBV3-1 to TRBJ2-5; 10 bases agree with TRBD2. The ends lost 4 bases at V and 1 base at J; junction bases unmatched: 9. The CDR3 runs to 17 residues. The germline CDR1 and CDR2 sequences are LGHDT and YNNKEL (reference sequence). CDR3 coding DNA: TGTGCCAGCAGCCCCCTATTCGTAGCGGGGGGCCAAGAGACCCAGTACTCC. Translating gives CASSPLFVAGGQETQYS.

This clonotype has ten or more counts. V is TRBV25-1 and J is TRBJ2-1; D gene unclear. Per germline, CDR1 MGHDK and CDR2 SYGVNS. V lost 10 bases and J 0 bases, leaving 22 bases between the germline ends. The CDR3 has 17 residues. This CDR3 is CATVTHHSYSSYNEQFF. The CDR3 DNA follows: TGTGCCACCGTGACCCACCATAGCTATAGCTCCTACAATGAGCAGTTCTTC.

On this clonotype: Given a much more abundant clone one base away, this may be a read error. This chain joins TRBV29-1 and TRBJ1-2, with 8 bases identical to TRBD1. Germline CDR1 is SQVTM and CDR2 is ANQGSEA. This CDR3 spans 12 amino acids. Here the CDR3 DNA reads TGCAGCGTTGACTTCAGGGGGCATGGCAACACCTTC. Translating it yields CSVDFRGHGNTF.

The chain couples TRBV19 to TRBJ1-1, with D unresolved. Germline loops: CDR1 LNHDA, CDR2 SQIVND (reference sequence). The V end lost 1 base, the J end lost 1 base, and 16 bases lay between the germline ends. The CDR3 loop spans 17 amino acids. CDR3 loop: CASSIGVGRPRNTEAFF. The CDR3 DNA reads as TGTGCCAGTAGTATAGGGGTCGGCAGGCCCAGGAACACTGAAGCTTTCTTT. The complete variable domain, with remaining parts taken from reference TRBV19 and TRBJ1-1, reads DGGITQSPKYLFRKEGQNVTLSCEQNLNHDAMYWYRQDPGQGLRLIYYSQIVNDFQKGDIAEGYSVSREKKESFPLTVTSAQKNPTAFYLCASSIGVGRPRNTEAFFGQGTRLTVV.

This clonotype has ten or more counts. This chain joins TRBV20-1 and TRBJ2-2; D not resolved. V lost 1 base to trimming and J lost 3 bases, with 9 bases between them. Germline CDR1 is DFQATT and CDR2 is SNEGSKA (reference sequence). This CDR3 is 14 amino acids long. The CDR3, as DNA: TGCAGTGCTAGAGCAAGTATACACACCGGGGAGCTGTTTTTT. Amino acid sequence: CSARASIHTGELFF.

This clonotype has only a few counts. The chain employs TRBV10-1 and TRBJ2-3; D may be TRBD1 or TRBD2 (5 bases each). The V gene lost 5 bases and the J gene lost 2 bases, with 14 bases spanning the gap. Germline V gene data show CDR1 as WNHNN and CDR2 as SYGVQD (reference sequence). The CDR3 runs 15 residues. CDR3 loop: CASSQWDLATDTQYF. The CDR3 coding sequence is TGCGCCAGCAGTCAGTGGGACCTCGCCACAGATACGCAGTATTTT.

This clonotype showed up just a few times. This chain joins TRBV28 and TRBJ2-7, with TRBD1 as a possible D gene (6 bases). V dropped 1 base and J dropped 5 bases, with 12 bases sitting between them. The germline V gene has CDR1 MDHEN and CDR2 SYDVKM. The CDR3 extends over 14 amino acids. The CDR3 nucleotides read TGTGCCAGCAGTTTATCAGGGGCCGAGGACGAGCAGTACTTC. Translation: CASSLSGAEDEQYF.

This clonotype was seen ten or more times. The chain recombines TRBV7-9 with TRBJ2-7; 9 positions match TRBD1. CDR3 length equals 14 residues. Germline values: CDR1 SEHNR, CDR2 FQNEAQ (reference sequence). With V trimmed by 6 bases and J by 4 bases, 7 bases remained unmatched. This chain's CDR3 is CASSSPGQGYEQYF. The CDR3 DNA is TGTGCCAGCAGTTCGCCGGGACAGGGTTACGAGCAGTACTTC.

This clonotype was observed at least ten times. The CDR3 spells CASSHSPGDEQYF. For the CDR3, the DNA is TGTGCCAGCAGCCACAGTCCGGGGGACGAGCAGTACTTC. This chain connects TRBV5-4 to TRBJ2-7; maybe TRBD2 (6 bases). The CDR3 loop spans 13 amino acids. CDR1 and CDR2 (germline): SGHNT, YYREEE (reference sequence). V lost 4 bases, J lost 5 bases, and 13 bases lay in between.

This clonotype showed up many times. The chain joins TRBV28 to TRBJ2-3, with TRBD2 as a possible D gene (7 bases). Germline V CDR1 and CDR2: MDHEN, SYDVKM. The V gene lost 7 bases and the J gene lost 2 bases, with 22 bases spanning the gap. This CDR3 is 17 amino acids long. CDR3 nucleotides: TGTGCCAGCAACCCTTATTTAGGGGGGGGAATCACAGATACGCAGTATTTT. Protein sequence: CASNPYLGGGITDTQYF.

This clonotype has ten or more counts. The rearrangement links TRBV4-3 to TRBJ2-3; no clear D gene. Per the germline V gene, CDR1 is LGHNA and CDR2 is YSLEER. V lost 0 bases and J 6 bases, leaving 19 bases between the germline ends. This CDR3 contains 17 residues. The CDR3, as DNA: TGCGCCAGCAGCCAAGAGATGTTAGGGAACTTGAGGGATACGCAGTATTTT. It encodes CASSQEMLGNLRDTQYF.

This clonotype has ten or more counts. V and J are TRBV21-1 and TRBJ2-4. TRBV21-1 corresponds to a pseudogene. This CDR3 contains 11 residues. The CDR3: CARDRENIQYF. In DNA form, the CDR3 reads TGTGCCAGAGATCGGGAAAACATTCAGTACTTC.

This clonotype was counted ten times or more. The genes are TRBV7-9 and TRBJ1-5; D gene uncertain. The germline gives CDR1 SEHNR, CDR2 FQNEAQ (reference sequence). Trimming left V 2 bases short and J 2 bases short, with 4 bases between. The CDR3 has 13 residues. The DNA of the CDR3 is TGTGCCAGCAGCTTAAGTGGCAATCAGCCCCAGCATTTT. Its translation is CASSLSGNQPQHF.

This clonotype has only a few counts. V is TRBV3-1 and J is TRBJ2-7; D remains unclear. This CDR3 comprises 13 residues. Germline V gives CDR1 LGHDT, CDR2 YNNKEL (reference sequence). The ends were cut back, 1 base at V and 2 bases at J, with 6 bases in the middle. The CDR3 region is CASSQGGAYEQYF. In nucleotides, the CDR3 is TGTGCCAGCAGCCAAGGTGGGGCCTACGAGCAGTACTTC.

The sample holds many counts of this clonotype. The chain recombines TRBV7-6 with TRBJ2-1; D is unclear. V shed 1 base and J shed 1 base, with 11 bases lying between them. The CDR3 consists of 16 residues. Germline CDR1 reads SGHVS; CDR2 reads FNYEAQ. The CDR3 DNA reads TGTGCCAGCAGCTTAGGCTTGGGTGGGTCCTACAATGAGCAGTTCTTC. Translated: CASSLGLGGSYNEQFF.

The chain has TRBV7-9 and TRBJ2-3; TRBD2 agrees at 10 bases. This CDR3 spans 16 amino acids. The ends lost 4 bases at V and 4 bases at J; junction bases unmatched: 8. CDR1 is SEHNR and CDR2 is FQNEAQ in the germline V gene (reference sequence). CDR3 protein: CASSSEAGGPADTQYF. The CDR3 nucleotides read TGTGCCAGCAGCTCCGAAGCGGGAGGGCCGGCAGATACGCAGTATTTT.

This clonotype was observed at least ten times. The rearrangement joins TRBV6-2 or TRBV6-3 to TRBJ1-1; 7 bases align to TRBD1. Trimming at V came to 9 bases and at J to 6 bases, leaving 1 base not matched to a gene. Germline V gene lookup returns CDR1 MNHEY and CDR2 SVGEGT. The CDR3 has 10 residues. As DNA, the CDR3 is TGTGCCAGTAGGGGGCCTGAAGCTTTCTTT. Translation: CASRGPEAFF.